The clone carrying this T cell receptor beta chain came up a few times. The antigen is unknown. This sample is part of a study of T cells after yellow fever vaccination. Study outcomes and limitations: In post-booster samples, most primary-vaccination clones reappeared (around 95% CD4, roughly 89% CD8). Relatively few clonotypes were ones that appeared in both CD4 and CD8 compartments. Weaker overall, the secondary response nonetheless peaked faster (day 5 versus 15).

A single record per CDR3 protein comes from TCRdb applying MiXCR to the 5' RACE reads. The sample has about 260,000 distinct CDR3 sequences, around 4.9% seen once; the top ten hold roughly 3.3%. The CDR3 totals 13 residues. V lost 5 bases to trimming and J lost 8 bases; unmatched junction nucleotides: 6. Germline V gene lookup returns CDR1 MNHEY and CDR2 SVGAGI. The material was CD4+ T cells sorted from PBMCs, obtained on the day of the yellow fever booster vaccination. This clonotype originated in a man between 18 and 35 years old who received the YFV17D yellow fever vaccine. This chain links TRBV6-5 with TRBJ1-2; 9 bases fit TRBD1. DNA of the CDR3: TGTGCCAGCAGTAAACAGGGGGCAAGAGGCTACACCTTC. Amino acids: CASSKQGARGYTF.